This entry lists 17 T cell receptor beta chains sequenced from one sample in a study of T cells expressing NK-cell markers. From the 5' RACE reads, TCRdb lists one entry per CDR3 protein and no DNA. The listing contains around 140,000 distinct CDR3 sequences. Material: blood T cells: a sorted CD56 or NKG2C T cell subset, CD4+ or CD8+ T cells, or bulk PBMC T cells (not recorded which). The receptors originated from a man aged 18 to 29 in good health.

The chain's CDR3 is CASSFPGGGTGELFF. The rearrangement joins TRBV28 to TRBJ2-2; TCRdb's D call, TRBD1, is unchecked because there is no DNA. Germline-derived CDR1 and CDR2 are MDHEN and SYDVKM. The CDR3 contains 15 residues.

The V and J genes are TRBV4-3 and TRBJ2-1; the TCRdb D gene call, TRBD1, has no DNA to confirm it. The CDR3 is 14 residues long. Germline CDR1 reads LGHNA; CDR2 reads YSLEER. CDR3 region: CASSVGGNNLRQFF.

The chain is built from TRBV7-6 and TRBJ2-1; the TRBD1 assignment by TCRdb is unverifiable without DNA. The CDR3 length is 17 residues. Germline loops: CDR1 SGHVS, CDR2 FNYEAQ. The CDR3 is CASSPPFGQGTYNEQFF.

V gene TRBV24-1 combines with J gene TRBJ2-7; TCRdb proposes TRBD2, but this gene call is untestable without DNA. Germline V gene sequence: CDR1 KGHDR, CDR2 SFDVKD. The CDR3 totals 15 residues. CDR3 sequence reads: CATSEGPGGSYEQYF.

The J gene is TRBJ2-2, the V gene TRBV6-5. CDR3 size: 12 residues. Germline assignment: CDR1 MNHEY and CDR2 SVGAGI. The CDR3 here is CASTAGPGELFF.

This rearrangement joins TRBV7-2 to TRBJ2-1. Germline V gene sequence: CDR1 SGHTA, CDR2 FQGNSA. The CDR3 loop spans 11 amino acids. The CDR3 here is CASSLTIEQFF.

The chain couples TRBV15 to TRBJ2-7; there is no DNA to check the TCRdb D call of TRBD2. The CDR3 runs to 14 residues. Germline CDR1 reads LNHNV; CDR2 reads YYDKDF (reference sequence). CDR3 amino acids: CATSREGRTYEQYF.

The chain recombines TRBV6-2 or TRBV6-3 with TRBJ2-3. The CDR3 loop spans 13 amino acids. Germline-derived CDR1 and CDR2 are MNHEY and SVGEGT. This CDR3 is CASSYSGSDTQYF.

The chain combines TRBV11-2 with TRBJ2-7. The CDR3 spans 12 residues. Germline CDR1 reads SGHAT; CDR2 reads FQNNGV. CDR3 amino acids: CASSSIDYEQYF.

The chain employs TRBV24-1 and TRBJ2-5; the TCRdb D gene call, TRBD1, has no DNA to confirm it. Per the germline V gene, CDR1 is KGHDR and CDR2 is SFDVKD. The CDR3 loop spans 12 amino acids. CDR3 region: CATRDSGETQYF.

The CDR3 loop is CASSYGTSGPINEQFF. The chain employs TRBV6-5 and TRBJ2-1; TCRdb proposes TRBD2, but this gene call is untestable without DNA. CDR3 size: 16 residues. Germline V CDR1 and CDR2: MNHEY, SVGAGI.

V and J are TRBV9 and TRBJ2-1; the D call of TRBD2 rests on TCRdb alone, since no DNA is present to check it. Per the germline V gene, CDR1 is SGDLS and CDR2 is YYNGEE. The CDR3 loop spans 15 amino acids. CDR3 amino acids: CASSELGGAYNEQFF. The variable domain in full, with the rest retrieved from reference TRBV9 and TRBJ2-1, is DSGVTQTPKHLITATGQRVTLRCSPRSGDLSVYWYQQSLDQGLQFLIQYYNGEERAKGNILERFSAQQFPDLHSELNLSSLELGDSALYFCASSELGGAYNEQFFGPGTRLTVL.

This rearrangement joins TRBV15 to TRBJ2-2; TCRdb's D call of TRBD2 is untestable without DNA. The CDR3 has 16 residues. Germline CDR1 and CDR2: LNHNV and YYDKDF (reference sequence). The CDR3 loop is CATSRDRRGYTGELFF.

J is TRBJ2-5 and V is TRBV11-1; TCRdb reports TRBD2, a call that lacks DNA to check it against. CDR3 length: 18 residues. Germline-derived CDR1 and CDR2 are SGHAT and FQDESV (reference sequence). The CDR3 reads CASSSLFGRASLQETQYF.

V and J are TRBV2 and TRBJ2-1. The CDR3 loop spans 13 amino acids. CDR1 is SNHLY, CDR2 FYNNEI, per germline. The CDR3 sequence is CASSESAGSEQFF.

The gene calls are TRBV12-3 or TRBV12-4 and TRBJ2-3; TCRdb names TRBD2, which stays unverified in the absence of DNA. This CDR3 spans 14 amino acids. This chain's CDR3 is CASSLEEGPDTQYF.

The V call is TRBV15, the J call TRBJ2-3; with no DNA, the TCRdb D assignment of TRBD1 cannot be verified. The CDR3 covers 16 residues. Germline V gene sequence: CDR1 LNHNV, CDR2 YYDKDF (reference sequence). Here the CDR3 reads CATSSPTGGETDTQYF.